A selection of T cell receptor beta chains follows, all from one sample in a study of control samples from healthy donors and cancer patients. The method was immunoSEQ multiplex PCR; TCRdb's version includes in-frame clones alone and lacks a portion of them. Of roughly 48,000 clones detected, 91% appear once; the ten largest clones hold over 20%. Specimen: PBMCs. The source is a middle-aged woman with head and neck cancer. CDR3s include the opening cysteine and the closing phenylalanine or tryptophan. Each record gives: J gene, clone size, V gene, D gene, CDR3 protein, CDR3 DNA. A D gene is named only where the DNA matches it firmly. Part of the rows lack a size; the others show once, few, many or a class for expanded clones.

J: TRBJ1-6
size: .
V: TRBV5-1
D: .
CDR3: CASSPDGTVNSPLHF
DNA: TGCGCCAGCAGCCCGGACGGTACGGTGAATTCACCCCTCCACTTT

J: TRBJ2-1
size: .
V: TRBV7-3
D: TRBD2
CDR3: CATGTSGSGEQFF
DNA: TGTGCCACCGGGACTAGCGGGAGCGGTGAGCAGTTCTTC

J: TRBJ1-5
size: few
V: TRBV30
D: .
CDR3: CAWSTGASNQPQHF
DNA: TGTGCCTGGAGTACAGGAGCTAGCAATCAGCCCCAGCATTTT

J: TRBJ1-4
size: .
V: TRBV25-1
D: TRBD1
CDR3: CASSEFGTEEKLFF
DNA: TGTGCCAGCAGTGAATTTGGGACAGAAGAAAAACTGTTTTTT

J: TRBJ2-1
size: .
V: TRBV19
D: TRBD2
CDR3: CASSIGSGGGNEQFF
DNA: TGTGCCAGTAGTATCGGTAGCGGGGGGGGCAATGAGCAGTTCTTC

J: TRBJ2-2
size: once
V: TRBV6-5
D: TRBD1
CDR3: CASSTQGAGGELFF
DNA: TGTGCCAGCAGTACGCAGGGGGCAGGTGGGGAGCTGTTTTTT

J: TRBJ2-7
size: .
V: TRBV11-2
D: TRBD1
CDR3: CATRRGQGAYEQYF
DNA: TGTGCCACCAGGAGGGGACAGGGGGCCTACGAGCAGTACTTC

J: TRBJ1-2
size: .
V: TRBV27
D: TRBD1
CDR3: CASSFSGTGGYTF
DNA: TGTGCCAGCAGTTTCTCCGGGACAGGGGGCTACACCTTC

J: TRBJ2-7
size: .
V: TRBV7-9
D: TRBD1
CDR3: CAVTRGQGETEQYF
DNA: TGTGCCGTGACCCGCGGACAGGGGGAGACTGAGCAGTACTTC

J: TRBJ2-7
size: .
V: TRBV6-6
D: .
CDR3: CASWPGVYEQYF
DNA: TGTGCCAGCTGGCCAGGGGTCTACGAGCAGTACTTC

J: TRBJ1-1
size: .
V: TRBV5-1
D: .
CDR3: CASSTVLNTEAFF
DNA: TGCGCCAGCAGCACGGTCTTGAACACTGAAGCTTTCTTT

J: TRBJ1-1
size: .
V: TRBV19
D: TRBD1
CDR3: CASSTGTGVNTEAFF
DNA: TGTGCCAGTAGTACTGGGACAGGAGTGAACACTGAAGCTTTCTTT

J: TRBJ1-2
size: .
V: TRBV2
D: TRBD1
CDR3: CASSDFLDRGFWGYTF
DNA: TGTGCCAGCAGTGACTTCCTGGACAGGGGATTTTGGGGCTACACCTTC

J: TRBJ2-4
size: .
V: TRBV4-2
D: TRBD2
CDR3: CASSHIGTSGIGKNIQYF
DNA: TGTGCCAGCAGCCACATCGGGACTAGCGGGATTGGCAAAAACATTCAGTACTTC

J: TRBJ2-1
size: .
V: TRBV15
D: TRBD2
CDR3: CATSRGAIAGGMNEQFF
DNA: TGTGCCACCAGCAGGGGGGCTATAGCGGGAGGGATGAATGAGCAGTTCTTC

J: TRBJ1-5
size: .
V: TRBV6-5
D: .
CDR3: CASRTSRDGPQHF
DNA: TGTGCCAGCAGGACTTCAAGGGATGGGCCCCAGCATTTT

J: TRBJ1-1
size: .
V: TRBV5-8
D: .
CDR3: CASSFERDTEAFF
DNA: TGTGCCAGCAGCTTTGAACGGGACACTGAAGCTTTCTTT

J: TRBJ1-2
size: .
V: TRBV7-9
D: .
CDR3: CASSLAGDLLNGYTF
DNA: TGTGCCAGCAGCTTAGCTGGCGATCTCTTGAATGGCTACACCTTC

J: TRBJ2-3
size: few
V: TRBV24-1
D: .
CDR3: CATSARDLAVPDTQYF
DNA: TGTGCCACCAGTGCCCGGGACTTAGCCGTTCCAGATACGCAGTATTTT

J: TRBJ2-1
size: .
V: TRBV28
D: .
CDR3: CASSLSPGEFF
DNA: TGTGCCAGCAGTTTATCACCAGGGGAGTTCTTC

J: TRBJ1-1
size: .
V: TRBV12-3/TRBV12-4
D: .
CDR3: CASSTHLTTEAFF
DNA: TGTGCCAGCAGTACCCACCTAACCACTGAAGCTTTCTTT

J: TRBJ2-6
size: .
V: TRBV13
D: .
CDR3: CASSFRAAGANVLTF
DNA: TGTGCCAGCAGCTTCAGGGCGGCTGGGGCCAACGTCCTGACTTTC

J: TRBJ2-3
size: .
V: TRBV3-1/TRBV3-2
D: TRBD1
CDR3: CASSQEAGTGGTDTQYF
DNA: TGTGCCAGCAGCCAAGAGGCGGGGACAGGTGGCACAGATACGCAGTATTTT

J: TRBJ2-5
size: .
V: TRBV2
D: .
CDR3: CASSVDNSETQYF
DNA: TGTGCCAGCAGTGTTGATAATTCGGAGACCCAGTACTTC

J: TRBJ2-2
size: few
V: TRBV27
D: TRBD1
CDR3: CASSAHFGQENTGELFF
DNA: TGTGCCAGCAGCGCCCATTTTGGACAGGAGAACACCGGGGAGCTGTTTTTT

J: TRBJ1-1
size: .
V: TRBV6-5
D: .
CDR3: CASRLETLNTEAFF
DNA: TGTGCCAGCAGGTTGGAGACACTCAACACTGAAGCTTTCTTT

J: TRBJ2-5
size: .
V: TRBV6-5
D: TRBD2
CDR3: CASSTTSGGQETQYF
DNA: TGTGCCAGCAGTACGACTAGCGGGGGACAAGAGACCCAGTACTTC

J: TRBJ1-6
size: .
V: TRBV9
D: .
CDR3: CASSVSPGNNSPLHF
DNA: TGTGCCAGCAGCGTTTCGCCAGGGAATAATTCACCCCTCCACTTT

J: TRBJ1-3
size: .
V: TRBV28
D: TRBD1
CDR3: CASSRRGTGGNTIYF
DNA: TGTGCCAGCAGCCGTAGAGGGACAGGGGGAAACACCATATATTTT

J: TRBJ1-3
size: .
V: TRBV5-1
D: .
CDR3: CASSSPGSGNTIYF
DNA: TGCGCCAGCAGCTCGCCCGGGTCTGGAAACACCATATATTTT

J: TRBJ2-1
size: once
V: TRBV5-6
D: .
CDR3: CASSSEGLAGTYNEQFF
DNA: TGTGCCAGCAGCAGTGAAGGGCTAGCCGGGACCTACAATGAGCAGTTCTTC

J: TRBJ2-5
size: .
V: TRBV14
D: .
CDR3: CASSQGRGTQYF
DNA: TGTGCCAGCAGCCAAGGGAGGGGCACCCAGTACTTC

J: TRBJ2-3
size: .
V: TRBV5-1
D: .
CDR3: CASSFFRGTDTQYF
DNA: TGCGCCAGCAGCTTTTTTCGGGGCACAGATACGCAGTATTTT

J: TRBJ1-4
size: .
V: TRBV14
D: TRBD1
CDR3: CASSAHRGLLTNEKLFF
DNA: TGTGCCAGCAGCGCGCACAGGGGGCTACTAACTAATGAAAAACTGTTTTTT

J: TRBJ2-7
size: .
V: TRBV12-5
D: .
CDR3: CASGWTYEQYF
DNA: TGTGCTAGTGGTTGGACCTACGAGCAGTACTTC

J: TRBJ2-2
size: .
V: TRBV7-2
D: .
CDR3: CASSLAGISVNTGELFF
DNA: TGTGCCAGCAGCTTAGCGGGCATTAGCGTCAACACCGGGGAGCTGTTTTTT

J: TRBJ1-1
size: .
V: TRBV27
D: TRBD1
CDR3: CASKTGMNTEAFF
DNA: TGTGCCAGCAAGACAGGGATGAACACTGAAGCTTTCTTT

J: TRBJ1-1
size: .
V: TRBV7-9
D: .
CDR3: CASSNSGAGEAFF
DNA: TGTGCCAGCAGCAACTCAGGGGCAGGCGAAGCTTTCTTT

J: TRBJ2-5
size: .
V: TRBV6-5
D: TRBD1
CDR3: CASSHRGRGETQYF
DNA: TGTGCCAGCAGTCACAGGGGGCGCGGGGAGACCCAGTACTTC

J: TRBJ2-6
size: .
V: TRBV6-6
D: .
CDR3: CASSPWGITATGANVLTF
DNA: TGTGCCAGCAGTCCCTGGGGGATAACGGCTACTGGGGCCAACGTCCTGACTTTC

J: TRBJ1-1
size: .
V: TRBV5-1
D: .
CDR3: CASSPTQTGNTEAFF
DNA: TGCGCCAGCAGCCCCACCCAGACCGGGAACACTGAAGCTTTCTTT

J: TRBJ1-4
size: .
V: TRBV3-1/TRBV3-2
D: .
CDR3: CASEGRSNEKLFF
DNA: TGTGCCAGCGAGGGGAGGTCTAATGAAAAACTGTTTTTT

J: TRBJ1-3
size: .
V: TRBV5-1
D: .
CDR3: CASSSTGNTIYF
DNA: TGCGCCAGCAGCTCGACAGGAAACACCATATATTTT

J: TRBJ2-1
size: .
V: TRBV2
D: TRBD2
CDR3: CASSVAGGYNEQFF
DNA: TGTGCCAGCAGTGTGGCGGGGGGGTACAATGAGCAGTTCTTC

J: TRBJ1-2
size: .
V: TRBV30
D: TRBD1
CDR3: CAWEQGDYGYTF
DNA: TGTGCCTGGGAGCAGGGGGACTATGGCTACACCTTC

J: TRBJ1-2
size: .
V: TRBV6-4
D: .
CDR3: CASSDSVGSYGYTF
DNA: TGTGCCAGCAGTGACTCGGTAGGAAGCTATGGCTACACCTTC

J: TRBJ1-1
size: few
V: TRBV18
D: .
CDR3: CASSPTVHTEAFF
DNA: TGTGCCAGCTCACCAACCGTGCACACTGAAGCTTTCTTT

J: TRBJ2-2
size: .
V: TRBV4-1
D: .
CDR3: CASSHDRRDTGELFF
DNA: TGCGCCAGCAGCCACGATAGGAGAGACACCGGGGAGCTGTTTTTT

J: TRBJ1-6
size: .
V: TRBV3-1/TRBV3-2
D: .
CDR3: CASSLGYSSYNSPLHF
DNA: TGTGCCAGCAGCCTCGGGTATAGCTCCTATAATTCACCCCTCCACTTT

J: TRBJ2-2
size: .
V: TRBV24-1
D: .
CDR3: CATSDSQVYTGELFF
DNA: TGTGCCACCAGTGACAGCCAGGTTTACACCGGGGAGCTGTTTTTT

J: TRBJ1-1
size: .
V: TRBV7-9
D: .
CDR3: CASSPYLRGGTEAFF
DNA: TGTGCCAGCAGCCCATACCTCAGGGGCGGGACTGAAGCTTTCTTT

J: TRBJ1-1
size: .
V: TRBV9
D: .
CDR3: CASSVGTGNTEAFF
DNA: TGTGCCAGCAGCGTAGGAACAGGGAACACTGAAGCTTTCTTT

J: TRBJ2-3
size: .
V: TRBV1
D: .
CDR3: CTSSRSSACTQYF
DNA: TGCACCAGCAGCCGCTCGTCAGCCTGTACGCAGTATTTT